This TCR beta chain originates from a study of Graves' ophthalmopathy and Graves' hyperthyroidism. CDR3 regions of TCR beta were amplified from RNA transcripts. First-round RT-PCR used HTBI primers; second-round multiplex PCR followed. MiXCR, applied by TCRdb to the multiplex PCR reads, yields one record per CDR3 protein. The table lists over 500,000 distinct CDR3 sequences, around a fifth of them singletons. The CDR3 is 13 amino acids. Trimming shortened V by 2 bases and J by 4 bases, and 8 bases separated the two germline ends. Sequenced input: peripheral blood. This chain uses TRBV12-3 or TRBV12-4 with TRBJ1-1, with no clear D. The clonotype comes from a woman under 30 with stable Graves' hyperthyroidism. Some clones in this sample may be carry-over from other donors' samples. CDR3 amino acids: CASSLNGFTEAFF. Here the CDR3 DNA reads TGTGCCAGCAGTTTAAACGGTTTCACTGAAGCTTTCTTT.